The present T cell receptor beta chain was sequenced within a study of blood T cell repertoires in COVID-19. At the level of the study: In each case, the material was cDNA or gDNA derived from T cells, B-cell-depleted T cells, or PBMCs.

V lost 4 bases and J lost 3; bases outside the gene matches: 13. Germline V lookup: CDR1 KGHSH, CDR2 LQKENI. The CDR3 loop spans 17 amino acids. Under the authors' procedure: Estimation of nucleated cell counts relied on the amplification of reference gene primers. Sequencing was performed with immunoSEQ multiplex PCR; in TCRdb, only in-frame clones are kept and a portion is missing. V and J calls and clone size are as listed in that table; D and trimming were resolved from the DNA. The repertoire holds fewer than 300,000 clones, with about 82% as singletons. This receptor was obtained from a middle-aged man with active or convalescent COVID-19. The gene calls are TRBV18 and TRBJ1-2, with 8 bases identical to TRBD1. The sample consisted of peripheral blood. The CDR3 DNA is TGTGCCAGCTCACACGTCAGTTCAGGGGGCCTCGACTATGGCTACACCTTC. Amino acids: CASSHVSSGGLDYGYTF.